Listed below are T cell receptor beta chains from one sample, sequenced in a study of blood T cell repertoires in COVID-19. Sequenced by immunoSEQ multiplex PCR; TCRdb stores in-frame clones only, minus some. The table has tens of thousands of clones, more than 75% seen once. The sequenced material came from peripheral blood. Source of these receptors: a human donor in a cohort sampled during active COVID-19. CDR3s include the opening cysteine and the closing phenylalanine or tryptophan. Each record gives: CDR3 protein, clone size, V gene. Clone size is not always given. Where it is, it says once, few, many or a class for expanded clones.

CASSLGAGEDTQYF | NA | TRBV7-9
CATTLAGRSYGYTF | NA | TRBV5-4
CASSLNERAGASRYNEQFF | NA | TRBV5-1
CASSPRRLAGVETQYF | NA | TRBV27
CASSYRRDSYGYTF | NA | TRBV6-2/TRBV6-3
CASSFPADTQYF | NA | TRBV7-2
CASTPGGSAYEQYF | NA | TRBV28
CASSGDRGGTEAFF | NA | TRBV2
CATSSRIIQYGYTF | NA | TRBV24-1
CASSEPFLIEQFF | many | TRBV2
CASSVLLGPNTEAFF | NA | TRBV9
CASSGRTTHSYNEQFF | NA | TRBV19
CAWSRGSSYNSPLHF | NA | TRBV30
CAWSAYRAGTAASNEAFF | NA | TRBV30
CAWSVWTANSPLHF | NA | TRBV30
CASTTLSGYTF | few | TRBV11-2
CASSKSGNTIYF | NA | TRBV9
CASSPTERTGTGETQYF | NA | TRBV7-8
CASSPLVVAGTEAFF | NA | TRBV6-5
CASRTDRALGYTF | few | TRBV5-6
CASSEGDRVGETQYF | NA | TRBV2
CATSTGELFF | few | TRBV7-9
CASSLIGTSRTDTQYF | NA | TRBV7-3
CASSVTGGQPQHF | NA | TRBV6-4
CSVERGLGYGYTF | NA | TRBV29-1
CASSSGQSGANVLTF | NA | TRBV3-1/TRBV3-2
CASSGRNTGELFF | NA | TRBV12-3/TRBV12-4
CAWSQRENTEAFF | NA | TRBV30
CASSPVQAGNEKLFF | NA | TRBV7-2
CASSPRGDKSYEQYF | NA | TRBV5-1
CASSLNAGGADTQYF | few | TRBV7-3
CASSLWGPGLNEQFF | NA | TRBV5-1
CASSLEQGNYGYTF | NA | TRBV5-1
CASSVLQGGSGNTEAFF | once | TRBV6-1
CASAGPHGEQYF | NA | TRBV28
CASSGPGVSGELFF | NA | TRBV25-1
CASSQDYVGNTIYF | few | TRBV4-1
CASSWDQRAYNEQFF | NA | TRBV11-3
CASSAAGAVSETQYF | NA | TRBV9
CASSLVPDSYGYTF | NA | TRBV7-3
CSAKRLRVDNTEAFF | NA | TRBV29-1
CASSQADRGGGYTF | NA | TRBV3-1/TRBV3-2
CASSSSGTGYGYTF | once | TRBV28
CASSPSRTEGAFF | NA | TRBV18
CASSYQGTSPQYF | NA | TRBV6-5
CASSSTGGIQETQYF | NA | TRBV5-1
CASTPDGGYTEAFF | once | TRBV7-2
CASSDRGRGGMGETQYF | NA | TRBV6-1
CASSYGQGAAYEQYF | once | TRBV6-6
CATSSLIGEAGELFF | NA | TRBV15
CASSPLPHFGNTIYF | NA | TRBV27
CSVADRYYQPQHF | once | TRBV29-1
CASSPGTSFNTQYF | once | TRBV5-6
CASSYGRLNYEQYF | NA | TRBV6-2/TRBV6-3
CASSPVPAEAFF | NA | TRBV28
CAIKGQLGKDSPLHF | NA | TRBV10-3
CARSPPRRGTDTQYF | NA | TRBV5-3
CAWSAQGLRRANVLTF | NA | TRBV30
CASSSLGGEQYF | NA | TRBV7-9
CASSLVTGAGANVLTF | NA | TRBV11-3